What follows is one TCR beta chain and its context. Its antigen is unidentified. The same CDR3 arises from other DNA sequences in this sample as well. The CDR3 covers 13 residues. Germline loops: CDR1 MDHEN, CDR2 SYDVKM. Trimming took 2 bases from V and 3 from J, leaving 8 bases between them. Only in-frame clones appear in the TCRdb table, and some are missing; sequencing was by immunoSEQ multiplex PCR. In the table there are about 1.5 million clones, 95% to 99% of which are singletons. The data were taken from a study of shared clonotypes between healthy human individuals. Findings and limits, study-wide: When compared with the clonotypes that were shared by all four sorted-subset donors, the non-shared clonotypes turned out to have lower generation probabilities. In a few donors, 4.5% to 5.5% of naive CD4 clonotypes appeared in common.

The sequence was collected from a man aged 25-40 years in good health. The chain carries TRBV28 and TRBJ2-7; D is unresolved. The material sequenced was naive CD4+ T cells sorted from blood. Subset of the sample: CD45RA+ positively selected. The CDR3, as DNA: TGTGCCAGCAGTTTAGTAGGGCGCTACGAGCAGTACTTC. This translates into CASSLVGRYEQYF.